Listed below are T cell receptor beta chains from one sample, sequenced in a study of T cells expressing NK-cell markers. Following a re-call of the 5' RACE reads, TCRdb has one entry per CDR3 protein and lacks DNA. This sample's clone table lists about 150,000 distinct CDR3 sequences. Material for sequencing was blood T cells: a sorted CD56 or NKG2C T cell subset, CD4+ or CD8+ T cells, or bulk PBMC T cells (not recorded which). The receptor source for this set is a woman aged 45-65 years in good health. CDR3s include the opening cysteine and the closing phenylalanine or tryptophan. Each record gives: V gene, J gene, CDR3 protein.

TRBV7-9	TRBJ2-3	CASSLGDRGGTQYF
TRBV7-9	TRBJ2-3	CASSFASLAGPSTDTQYF
TRBV13	TRBJ2-5	CASSLGKTQYF
TRBV4-1	TRBJ2-1	CASSQDRGTDWGQFF
TRBV5-6	TRBJ2-1	CASSPSGQSNEQFF
TRBV7-3	TRBJ2-7	CASSPTGQGDYEQYF
TRBV20-1	TRBJ2-2	CSATGLVTGELFF
TRBV4-1	TRBJ1-1	CASSPKLQPNTEAFF
TRBV28	TRBJ1-3	CASSKGVSGNTIYF
TRBV9	TRBJ1-3	CASSVTSRTSYGNTIYF
TRBV29-1	TRBJ2-1	CSASDIGDNEQFF
TRBV12-3/TRBV12-4	TRBJ2-3	CASGGTGGLDTQYF
TRBV29-1	TRBJ2-7	CSVEETSGRRGEQYF
TRBV2	TRBJ1-2	CASRYPGTGSNYGYTF
TRBV4-1	TRBJ1-4	CASSQLGTGSLGLFF
TRBV12-3/TRBV12-4	TRBJ2-3	CASSFSRRGRTDTQYF
TRBV12-5	TRBJ2-7	CASGSRHEQYF
TRBV7-9	TRBJ2-7	CASSFLAGGNEQYF
TRBV6-2/TRBV6-3	TRBJ2-7	CASSYLEREMGEQYF
TRBV29-1	TRBJ2-2	CSATGTGGGELFF
TRBV4-1	TRBJ2-1	CASSQVSGIDNEQFF
TRBV13	TRBJ2-5	CASSLAVSQETQYF
TRBV18	TRBJ1-4	CASSPASSTNEKLFF
TRBV19	TRBJ1-1	CASTTFMTEPTEAFF
TRBV3-1	TRBJ2-7	CASGEGYEQYF
TRBV3-1	TRBJ2-5	CASSQDWETQYF
TRBV12-3/TRBV12-4	TRBJ2-7	CASTGSYEQYF
TRBV19	TRBJ2-1	CASSIASGSGSYNEQFF
TRBV5-5	TRBJ2-7	CASSPRTTNYEQYF
TRBV5-1	TRBJ2-4	CASSLTPLENTKNIQYF
TRBV2	TRBJ2-1	CASTTGLQWDEQFF
TRBV5-1	TRBJ2-3	CASRVGQGYTDTQYF
TRBV3-1	TRBJ2-1	CASSDYSYNEQFF
TRBV4-1	TRBJ1-1	CASSRKTDTEAFF
TRBV5-6	TRBJ2-1	CASSISTSGSSYNEQFF
TRBV6-1	TRBJ1-1	CASKGSNTEAFF
TRBV11-2	TRBJ2-3	CASSSSGRPSDTQYF
TRBV29-1	TRBJ1-2	CSVVSFYGYTF
TRBV29-1	TRBJ2-7	CSAWTGNPYEQYF